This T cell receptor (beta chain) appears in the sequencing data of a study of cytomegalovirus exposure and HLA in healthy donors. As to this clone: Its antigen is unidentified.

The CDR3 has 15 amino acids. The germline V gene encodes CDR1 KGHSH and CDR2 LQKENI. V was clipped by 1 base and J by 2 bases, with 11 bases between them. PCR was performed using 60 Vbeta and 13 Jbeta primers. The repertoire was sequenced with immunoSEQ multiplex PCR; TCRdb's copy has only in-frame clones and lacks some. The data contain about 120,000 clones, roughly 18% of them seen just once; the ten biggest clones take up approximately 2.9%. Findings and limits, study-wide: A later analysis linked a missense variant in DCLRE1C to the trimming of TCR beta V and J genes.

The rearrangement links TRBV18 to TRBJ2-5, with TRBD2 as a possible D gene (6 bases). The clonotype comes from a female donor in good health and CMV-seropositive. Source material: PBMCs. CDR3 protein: CASSPRGDSQETQYF. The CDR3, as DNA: TGTGCCAGCTCACCACGGGGGGACTCTCAAGAGACCCAGTACTTC.